This TCR beta chain was identified during a study of T cells after yellow fever vaccination. The study's findings and limits: Abundant clonotypes (contaminants from the bulk population) could be present in FACS-sorted repertoires.

UMIs and a universal primer site were added when TCR cDNA was made by 5'RACE template switching. TCRdb called the 5' RACE reads again in MiXCR, with one record for every CDR3 protein. The table records about 400,000 distinct CDR3 sequences, 6.2% of them present only once. A few counts support this clonotype. The antigen is undetermined. Per germline, CDR1 LGHNA and CDR2 YNFKEQ. Unmatched junction bases numbered 11, after V lost 4 bases and J lost 6 bases. The CDR3 spans 16 residues. The rearrangement uses TRBV4-2 and TRBJ2-1, with 8 bases that match TRBD2. The sample was PBMCs, taken 5 days after the yellow fever booster vaccination. The receptor was derived from a young man who received the YFV17D yellow fever vaccine. The DNA of the CDR3 is TGTGCCAGCAGCCTGGGCGCGGGAGGAAAGGGCAATGAGCAGTTCTTC. This encodes CASSLGAGGKGNEQFF.